Following are 3 T cell receptor beta chains from one sample sequenced in a study of cytomegalovirus exposure and HLA in healthy donors. The PCR employed 60 Vbeta primers together with 13 Jbeta primers. TCRdb's table, derived via immunoSEQ multiplex PCR, lists solely in-frame clones and lacks some. This table holds around 150,000 clones, approximately 85% found once. Sequencing was performed on PBMCs. These receptors came from a man aged 50 to 59 in good health and CMV-seropositive.

The chain employs TRBV10-3 and TRBJ2-7; D is unclear. Trimming removed 10 bases from V and 1 base from J, with 14 bases in between. Germline V CDR1 and CDR2: ENHRY, SYGVKD. The CDR3 is 13 residues long. The CDR3 nucleotides read TGTGCCAGCAATTTAGCCGGGTCCTACGAGCAGTACTTC. Its protein product is CASNLAGSYEQYF.

This clone was observed at least ten times. The chain links TRBV5-6 to TRBJ1-1; perhaps TRBD1 as D (6 bases). Germline CDR1 SGHDT, CDR2 YYEEEE. Trimming cost V 0 bases and J 0 bases, with 12 bases left between them. The CDR3 is made up of 16 amino acids. The chain's CDR3 is CASSLAYGTMNTEAFF. The CDR3 region has the DNA TGTGCCAGCAGCTTGGCCTATGGGACAATGAACACTGAAGCTTTCTTT.

The chain has TRBV10-1 and TRBJ1-1; 8 positions match TRBD1. This CDR3 has 13 amino acids. Trimming removed 10 bases from V and 0 bases from J; junction bases left unmatched: 4. Germline-derived CDR1 and CDR2 are WNHNN and SYGVQD (reference sequence). CDR3: CATRQGLNTEAFF. In DNA, the CDR3 is TGCGCCACCCGACAGGGGTTGAACACTGAAGCTTTCTTT.